Listed below are T cell receptor beta chains from one sample, sequenced in a study of T cell responses to AZD1222 COVID-19 vaccine. TCRdb's table, derived via immunoSEQ multiplex PCR, lists solely in-frame clones and lacks some. The sample records around 78,000 clones, about 82% being singletons. Specimen: peripheral blood, collected on day 0 of AZD1222 vaccination. The receptors were sampled from an adult in good health. Each CDR3 is given with its conserved first and last residue. D genes are given only for firm matches. Only some rows state a clone size, as once, few, many or a class for expanded clones.

D,J,V,size,DNA,CDR3
NA,TRBJ1-5,TRBV7-2,once,TGTGCCAGCAGCTTCACGGGGCTTAGCAATCAGCCCCAGCATTTT,CASSFTGLSNQPQHF
TRBD1,TRBJ2-1,TRBV7-2,NA,TGTGCCAGCAGCTCCCTTGGGGACAGGTCTGATGAGCAGTTCTTC,CASSSLGDRSDEQFF
NA,TRBJ1-1,TRBV10-2,NA,TGCGCCAGCAGTGATTGGGGGGGAGCTTTCTTT,CASSDWGGAFF
NA,TRBJ1-4,TRBV6-2/TRBV6-3,NA,TGTGCCAGCAGCCGCCCTCCGGAAGGTTTGGGTGAAAAACTGTTTTTT,CASSRPPEGLGEKLFF
TRBD1,TRBJ2-1,TRBV2,few,TGTGCCAGCAGCGGACAGGGGAGCTCCTACAATGAGCAGTTCTTC,CASSGQGSSYNEQFF
NA,TRBJ2-5,TRBV21-1,NA,TGTGCCAGCAGCAAAGCAGGAACCCAGGGAGGCGGAGAGACCCAGTACTTC,CASSKAGTQGGGETQYF
TRBD1,TRBJ1-4,TRBV7-9,NA,TGTGCCAGCGGCGCCTACAGGGGCGGATATAATGAAAAACTGTTTTTT,CASGAYRGGYNEKLFF
NA,TRBJ1-1,TRBV10-2,once,TGCGCCAGCAGTGAGACATGGAACACTGAAGCTTTCTTT,CASSETWNTEAFF
NA,TRBJ1-3,TRBV18,NA,TGTGCCAGCTCACCTACAGGGCCCGGCTCTGGAAACACCATATATTTT,CASSPTGPGSGNTIYF
TRBD2,TRBJ2-7,TRBV11-2,NA,TGTGCCAGCAGCCCACTAGCGGGAGCCTACGAGCAGTACTTC,CASSPLAGAYEQYF
NA,TRBJ1-1,TRBV30,NA,TGTGCCTGGAGTGTAGGAATCACTGAAGCTTTCTTT,CAWSVGITEAFF
NA,TRBJ2-7,TRBV5-1,NA,TGCGCCAGCAGCTTGGGAAGTACCGGCTACGAGCAGTACTTC,CASSLGSTGYEQYF
TRBD1,TRBJ1-6,TRBV7-2,once,TGTGCCAGCAGCTTAACGGGGGACAGGGGTAATTCACCCCTCCACTTT,CASSLTGDRGNSPLHF
TRBD1,TRBJ1-2,TRBV18,NA,TGTGCCAGCTCACCGGACAGGGGCTATGGCTACACCTTC,CASSPDRGYGYTF
NA,TRBJ1-2,TRBV7-8,NA,TGTGCCAGCAGCCTCGGGAACTATGGCTACACCTTC,CASSLGNYGYTF
TRBD1,TRBJ1-1,TRBV15,NA,TGTGCCACCAGCTCCCACCCGACAGGGGGCTACACTGAAGCTTTCTTT,CATSSHPTGGYTEAFF
NA,TRBJ2-3,TRBV5-1,NA,TGCGCCAGCAGCCCGGAGGCCAGCGGATACACAGATACGCAGTATTTT,CASSPEASGYTDTQYF
NA,TRBJ2-7,TRBV7-2,NA,TGTGCCAGCAGCTTATCGGGTCAATCCTACGAGCAGTACTTC,CASSLSGQSYEQYF
NA,TRBJ2-7,TRBV18,NA,TGTGCCAGCTCACCAGAGTTCAACGAGCAGTACTTC,CASSPEFNEQYF
TRBD1,TRBJ1-1,TRBV7-3,NA,TGTGCCAGCAGCGCCACAGGGGGCAAAGGCACTGAAGCTTTCTTT,CASSATGGKGTEAFF
TRBD2,TRBJ2-7,TRBV7-9,NA,TGTGCCAGCAGCGACCGACTAGCGGGGGTGGGCGAGCAGTACTTC,CASSDRLAGVGEQYF
TRBD2,TRBJ2-7,TRBV7-8,once,TGTGCCAGCAGCTCCTTAGCGGGGGGGAACTACGAGCAGTACTTC,CASSSLAGGNYEQYF
TRBD2,TRBJ2-1,TRBV7-2,NA,TGTGCCAGCAGCCCTGGAGGAGGCGGGAGACGGGGGAATGAGCAGTTCTTC,CASSPGGGGRRGNEQFF
NA,TRBJ2-1,TRBV21-1,NA,TGTGCCAGCAGCTCCGGGACTAGTGGGAACGTCAATGAGCAGTTCTTC,CASSSGTSGNVNEQFF
NA,TRBJ1-6,TRBV2,few,TGTGCCAGCAGTGAACGGGGGGGAGGAGGACATAATTCACCCCTCCACTTT,CASSERGGGGHNSPLHF
NA,TRBJ1-6,TRBV5-1,NA,TGCGCCAGCAGCTTAGGGGGGGCTGCGCCTTCACCCCTCCACTTT,CASSLGGAAPSPLHF
NA,TRBJ1-2,TRBV7-9,NA,TGTGCCAGCAGCTTATCCCCCAACTACACCTTC,CASSLSPNYTF
TRBD2,TRBJ2-1,TRBV7-9,once,TGTGCCAGCAGCTTAGTGCGTGGCGGGGGGCCTAACAATGAGCAGTTCTTC,CASSLVRGGGPNNEQFF
TRBD1,TRBJ1-6,TRBV4-2,NA,TGTGCCAGCAGCCAGGACAGGGGAGGAAATTCACCCCTCCACTTT,CASSQDRGGNSPLHF
NA,TRBJ1-2,TRBV18,NA,TGTGCCAGCTCACCATATCCCTTCAACTATGGCTACACCTTC,CASSPYPFNYGYTF
NA,TRBJ2-7,TRBV12-5,NA,TGTGCTAGTGGTTTGGTGCGCTACGAGCAGTACTTC,CASGLVRYEQYF
TRBD2,TRBJ2-7,TRBV9,once,TGTGCCGGACTTGTCGGGTGGACGGGGACTAGCGGGAGGGTGTCGAGCTCCTACGAGCAGTACTTC,CAGLVGWTGTSGRVSSSYEQYF
NA,TRBJ1-5,TRBV21-1,once,TGTGCCAGCAGCAACTTTAACAATAGTCAGCCCCAGCATTTT,CASSNFNNSQPQHF
NA,TRBJ2-7,TRBV5-4,NA,TGTGCCAGCAGCTTGGAAACGGTGGGGGAGCAGTACTTC,CASSLETVGEQYF
NA,TRBJ1-1,TRBV6-5,NA,TGTGCCAGCAGTTATGGGACGGTGAACACTGAAGCTTTCTTT,CASSYGTVNTEAFF
NA,TRBJ2-5,TRBV27,NA,TGTGCCAGCAGGATTGCCGGGTCCCCCACCCAGTACTTC,CASRIAGSPTQYF
NA,TRBJ1-1,TRBV7-2,NA,TGTGCCAGCAGCTTAGGGGTCCAGGGCACTGAAGCTTTCTTT,CASSLGVQGTEAFF
NA,TRBJ1-1,TRBV5-1,NA,TGCGCCAGCAGATCGGGTAACACTGAAGCTTTCTTT,CASRSGNTEAFF
TRBD1,TRBJ1-1,TRBV6-5,NA,TGTGCCAGCAGTTACAGTCCGAGGGGGCTCACTGAAGCTTTCTTT,CASSYSPRGLTEAFF